This T cell receptor beta chain was observed in a study of shared clonotypes between healthy human individuals. General observations from the study: Naive subsets tended to show greater estimated richness than memory subsets. Large sequencing depth failed to make sorted-subset sequencing complete, rarefaction showed.

Measured with immunoSEQ multiplex PCR; TCRdb has only the in-frame clones, and not every one. In the table there are fewer than 350,000 clones, around 87% of which are singletons. The CDR3 is 15 amino acids. Germline lookup yields CDR1 MNHEY and CDR2 SVGAGI. After removal of 0 bases from V and 5 bases from J, the junction contained 6 bases not matched to a gene. As concerns this clone: Its antigen remains unknown.

The sequenced sample consisted of memory CD8+ T cells sorted from blood. The subset was: CD45RO+ cells pooled with CCR7-negative TemRA cells. The chain recombines TRBV6-5 with TRBJ1-1; the match to TRBD1 covers 7 bases. The source of this sequence is a man aged 18 to 30 in good health. The CDR3 is CASSYSEGASTEAFF. The CDR3 DNA reads TGTGCCAGCAGTTACTCGGAGGGGGCGAGTACTGAAGCTTTCTTT.